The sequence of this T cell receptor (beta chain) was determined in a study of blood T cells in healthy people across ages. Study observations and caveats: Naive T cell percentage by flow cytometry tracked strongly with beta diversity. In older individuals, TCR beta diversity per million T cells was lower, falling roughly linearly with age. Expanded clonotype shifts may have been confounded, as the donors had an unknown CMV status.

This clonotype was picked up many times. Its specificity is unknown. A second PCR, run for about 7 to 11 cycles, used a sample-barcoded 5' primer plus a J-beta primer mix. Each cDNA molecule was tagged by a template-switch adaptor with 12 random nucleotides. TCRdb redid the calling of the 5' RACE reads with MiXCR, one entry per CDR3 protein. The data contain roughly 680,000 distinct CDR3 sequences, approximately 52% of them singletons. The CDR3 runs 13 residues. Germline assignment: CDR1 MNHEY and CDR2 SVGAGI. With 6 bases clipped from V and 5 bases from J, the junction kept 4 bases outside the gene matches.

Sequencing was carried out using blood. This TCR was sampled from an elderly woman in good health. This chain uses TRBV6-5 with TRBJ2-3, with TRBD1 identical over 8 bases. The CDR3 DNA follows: TGTGCCAGCAGCCTAGACAGGGGAGATACGCAGTATTTT. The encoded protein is CASSLDRGDTQYF.